This is a list of T cell receptor beta chains from one sample in a study of blood T cell repertoires in COVID-19. The repertoire was sequenced with immunoSEQ multiplex PCR; TCRdb's copy has only in-frame clones and lacks some. This sample has tens of thousands of clones; about 91% occur once, and the top ten carry around 15%. The sequenced material came from peripheral blood. These receptor sequences come from an older woman with active COVID-19. CDR3s include the opening cysteine and the closing phenylalanine or tryptophan. D genes are given only for firm matches. Part of the rows lack a size; the others show once, few, many or a class for expanded clones.

J | V | size | D | CDR3 | DNA
TRBJ2-1 | TRBV7-2 | . | . | CASSSRGSNEQFF | TGTGCCAGCAGCTCCCGGGGGTCCAATGAGCAGTTCTTC
TRBJ2-7 | TRBV27 | . | TRBD1 | CASSPRTGGTYEQYF | TGTGCCAGCAGTCCGCGGACAGGGGGAACCTACGAGCAGTACTTC
TRBJ1-3 | TRBV29-1 | . | . | CSVVVSSGNTIYF | TGCAGCGTGGTTGTTAGCTCTGGAAACACCATATATTTT
TRBJ2-5 | TRBV5-1 | . | TRBD2 | CASSIAGEETQYF | TGCGCCAGCAGCATTGCGGGGGAAGAGACCCAGTACTTC
TRBJ1-4 | TRBV7-8 | . | TRBD1 | CASSQDRVHEKLFF | TGTGCCAGCAGCCAGGACAGGGTCCATGAAAAACTGTTTTTT
TRBJ2-7 | TRBV6-2/TRBV6-3 | . | TRBD2 | CASTYGTWGGYEQYF | TGTGCCAGCACTTACGGAACGTGGGGGGGCTACGAGCAGTACTTC
TRBJ1-1 | TRBV30 | . | . | CAWIAPPGTEAFF | TGTGCCTGGATAGCCCCCCCCGGGACTGAAGCTTTCTTT
TRBJ2-2 | TRBV9 | . | . | CASSVEEGELFF | TGTGCCAGCAGCGTAGAGGAGGGGGAGCTGTTTTTT
TRBJ2-1 | TRBV5-1 | . | . | CASSPGQTANEQFF | TGCGCCAGCAGCCCTGGACAAACGGCGAATGAGCAGTTCTTC
TRBJ2-2 | TRBV5-8 | . | . | CASSAGQIANTGELFF | TGTGCCAGCAGCGCCGGACAGATCGCGAACACCGGGGAGCTGTTTTTT
TRBJ1-4 | TRBV11-2 | . | . | CASSLGSNEKLFF | TGTGCCAGCAGCTTAGGTAGTAATGAAAAACTGTTTTTT
TRBJ2-7 | TRBV5-1 | . | TRBD2 | CASSWLAGDSYEQYF | TGCGCCAGCAGCTGGCTAGCGGGGGATTCCTACGAGCAGTACTTC
TRBJ2-3 | TRBV7-3 | . | TRBD2 | CASSPDWASGDTDTQYF | TGTGCCAGCAGCCCAGACTGGGCTAGCGGGGACACAGATACGCAGTATTTT
TRBJ2-2 | TRBV6-5 | . | . | CASRPTGGVTGELFF | TGTGCCAGCAGGCCAACGGGCGGGGTAACCGGGGAGCTGTTTTTT
TRBJ1-5 | TRBV6-5 | once | TRBD1 | CASGRGPNQPQHF | TGTGCCAGCGGTAGGGGGCCTAATCAGCCCCAGCATTTT
TRBJ1-5 | TRBV19 | . | TRBD1 | CASIGQGHQPQHF | TGTGCCAGTATCGGACAGGGACATCAGCCCCAGCATTTT
TRBJ2-1 | TRBV7-9 | . | . | CASSLPGVVYEQFF | TGTGCCAGCAGCCTACCCGGGGTGGTCTATGAGCAGTTCTTC
TRBJ1-6 | TRBV9 | few | TRBD1 | CASSAGTGGNSPLHF | TGTGCCAGCAGCGCCGGAACAGGGGGCAATTCACCCCTCCACTTT
TRBJ2-1 | TRBV3-1/TRBV3-2 | . | . | CASSLSTTDNEQFF | TGTGCCAGCAGCTTGTCTACCACTGACAATGAGCAGTTCTTC
TRBJ1-6 | TRBV5-1 | once | TRBD1 | CASSPGQGNSPLHF | TGCGCCAGCAGCCCAGGACAGGGGAATTCACCCCTCCACTTT
TRBJ1-2 | TRBV14 | few | . | CASSQGRSYGYTF | TGTGCCAGCAGCCAAGGACGGAGCTATGGCTACACCTTC
TRBJ1-1 | TRBV5-3 | . | . | CARSFIQAGAFF | TGTGCCAGAAGCTTTATTCAGGCAGGAGCTTTCTTT
TRBJ1-2 | TRBV7-9 | . | TRBD1 | CASSSGQGGLYTF | TGTGCCAGCAGCAGCGGACAGGGTGGCCTCTACACCTTC
TRBJ1-5 | TRBV19 | . | . | CASSPTGSHRQPQHF | TGTGCCAGTAGTCCGACCGGGTCACATCGTCAGCCCCAGCATTTT
TRBJ1-2 | TRBV7-9 | . | . | CASSLEQGVGYTF | TGTGCCAGCAGCTTAGAACAGGGAGTTGGCTACACCTTC
TRBJ1-1 | TRBV4-2 | . | . | CASSRQDDNDETFF | TGTGCCAGCAGCCGGCAGGATGATAATGACGAAACTTTCTTT
TRBJ2-7 | TRBV4-3 | . | . | CASSFARALNYEQYF | TGCGCCAGCAGCTTTGCCAGGGCCCTGAACTACGAGCAGTACTTC
TRBJ1-4 | TRBV5-3 | . | . | CARSLRSEKLFF | TGTGCCAGAAGCTTGCGGAGTGAAAAACTGTTTTTT
TRBJ1-3 | TRBV4-3 | . | TRBD1 | CASSQDSGGRNTIYF | TGCGCCAGCAGCCAAGATTCAGGGGGCCGGAACACCATATATTTT
TRBJ1-2 | TRBV5-1 | . | TRBD1 | CASSTQTGYGYTF | TGCGCCAGCAGCACCCAGACAGGGTATGGCTACACCTTC
TRBJ1-5 | TRBV7-9 | . | . | CASSFSGSNQPQHF | TGTGCCAGCAGCTTTTCAGGTAGCAATCAGCCCCAGCATTTT
TRBJ2-1 | TRBV5-1 | . | . | CASSLRTDSDEQFF | TGCGCCAGCAGCCTTCGGACAGACTCGGATGAGCAGTTCTTC
TRBJ1-4 | TRBV9 | . | . | CASSIPTADEKLFF | TGTGCCAGCAGCATTCCGACAGCAGATGAAAAACTGTTTTTT
TRBJ2-2 | TRBV7-6 | . | . | CASLDSGYTGELFF | TGTGCCAGCCTAGACTCCGGGTACACCGGGGAGCTGTTTTTT
TRBJ1-1 | TRBV9 | . | TRBD1 | CASSAGTGDPEAFF | TGTGCCAGCAGCGCAGGGACAGGGGACCCTGAAGCTTTCTTT
TRBJ1-1 | TRBV6-6 | . | . | CASSTNGQYTEAFF | TGTGCCAGCAGTACTAATGGACAGTACACTGAAGCTTTCTTT
TRBJ2-7 | TRBV19 | . | TRBD2 | CASSIGASGDTLASYEQYF | TGTGCCAGTAGTATAGGAGCTAGCGGGGATACCCTTGCAAGCTACGAGCAGTACTTC
TRBJ2-1 | TRBV6-5 | . | . | CASSGSYNEQFF | TGTGCCAGCAGCGGGTCCTACAATGAGCAGTTCTTC
TRBJ1-2 | TRBV6-2/TRBV6-3 | . | . | CASSYWGAGRGGYGYTF | TGTGCCAGCAGTTACTGGGGCGCAGGGCGAGGGGGCTATGGCTACACCTTC
TRBJ1-2 | TRBV18 | once | . | CASSGEYYGYTF | TGTGCCAGCTCAGGAGAGTACTATGGCTACACCTTC
TRBJ1-3 | TRBV5-1 | . | . | CASSNRQGSAGINTIYF | TGCGCCAGCAGCAACCGGCAGGGAAGTGCGGGGATAAACACCATATATTTT
TRBJ1-5 | TRBV2 | . | TRBD1 | CASSGGQGASNQPQHF | TGTGCCAGCAGTGGAGGACAGGGCGCGAGCAATCAGCCCCAGCATTTT
TRBJ1-2 | TRBV30 | . | TRBD1 | CARRQGLDYGYTF | TGTGCCCGAAGACAGGGCCTAGACTATGGCTACACCTTC
TRBJ1-2 | TRBV29-1 | . | . | CSVEGGSGGYTF | TGCAGCGTTGAAGGCGGGTCAGGCGGCTACACCTTC
TRBJ2-1 | TRBV4-1 | . | . | CASSQEGGAGAYNEQFF | TGCGCCAGCAGCCAAGAAGGGGGGGCCGGAGCCTACAATGAGCAGTTCTTC
TRBJ1-4 | TRBV19 | . | TRBD1 | CASSIRGLNEKLFF | TGTGCCAGTAGTATAAGGGGGCTTAACGAAAAACTGTTTTTT